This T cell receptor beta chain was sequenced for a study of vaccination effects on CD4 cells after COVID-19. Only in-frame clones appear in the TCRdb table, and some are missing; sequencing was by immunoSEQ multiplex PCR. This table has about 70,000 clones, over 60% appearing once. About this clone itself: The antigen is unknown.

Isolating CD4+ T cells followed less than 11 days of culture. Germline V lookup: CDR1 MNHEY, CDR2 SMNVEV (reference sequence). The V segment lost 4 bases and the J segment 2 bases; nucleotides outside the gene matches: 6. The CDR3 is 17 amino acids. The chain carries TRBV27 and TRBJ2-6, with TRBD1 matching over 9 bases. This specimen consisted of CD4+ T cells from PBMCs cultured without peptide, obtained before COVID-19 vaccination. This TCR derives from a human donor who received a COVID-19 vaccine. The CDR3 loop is CASSSQGAGAGANVLTF. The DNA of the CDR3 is TGTGCCAGCAGTTCACAGGGGGCGGGAGCTGGGGCCAACGTCCTGACTTTC.